The clone carrying this T cell receptor beta chain has just a few counts. What it binds is not known. The sample comes from a study of T cells in Graves' hyperthyroidism and ophthalmopathy. Study-level background: Prior to any treatment, at the point of initial diagnosis, peripheral blood was collected.

Study-wide results and limits: Most expanded thyroid clonotypes above 0.001 also appeared in blood. Ophthalmopathy could be told apart from stable hyperthyroidism with a 13 V-J model.

The CDR3 is 15 residues long. Trimming shortened V by 6 bases and J by 4 bases, and 15 bases separated the two germline ends. CDR1 and CDR2 (germline): MNHEY, SVGEGT. RNA transcripts served as the template for amplifying TCR beta CDR3 regions. A first-round RT-PCR of the TCR CDR3 used the HTBI primer set. TCRdb re-called the multiplex PCR reads through MiXCR, storing one row per CDR3 protein. The top ten hold about 30% of the sample, which has 300,000 to 450,000 distinct CDR3 sequences, about 15% seen once. Exclusion of a patient resulted from uncontrolled infection, other autoimmune disease, pregnancy or lactation.

V usage is TRBV6-2 or TRBV6-3 and J usage is TRBJ2-2, with D unresolved. The source of this sequence is a woman in her 30s with Graves' hyperthyroidism. The sample taken for sequencing was blood. The chain's CDR3 is CASRKPTGTTGELFF. In nucleotides, the CDR3 is TGTGCCAGCAGAAAACCGACTGGTACCACCGGGGAGCTGTTTTTT.